The clone carrying this TCR beta chain was counted only a few times. Original methodology: Quantification of nucleated cells was approximated via reference gene primer amplification. Method: immunoSEQ multiplex PCR; TCRdb's copy keeps in-frame clones and lacks some. The V and J calls and clone size are taken from that table; D and trimming were inferred from the DNA. The table includes under 200,000 clones, roughly 86% detected once. This entry comes from a study of blood T cell repertoires in COVID-19. Overall study context: The United States, Italy and Spain supplied acute and convalescent COVID-19 samples. In each case, the material was cDNA or gDNA derived from T cells, B-cell-depleted T cells, or PBMCs.

V lost 5 bases and J lost 7, with 11 bases in between. The CDR3 is 12 amino acids. CDR1 and CDR2 (germline): MNHEY, SVGEGT. The genes are TRBV6-2 or TRBV6-3 and TRBJ1-1; D gene ambiguous. Sequenced sample: peripheral blood. This TCR derives from a man younger than 35 with active or convalescent COVID-19. The CDR3 protein is CASSPDRGEAFF. The CDR3 DNA sequence: TGTGCCAGCAGTCCCGACCGGGGTGAAGCTTTCTTT.